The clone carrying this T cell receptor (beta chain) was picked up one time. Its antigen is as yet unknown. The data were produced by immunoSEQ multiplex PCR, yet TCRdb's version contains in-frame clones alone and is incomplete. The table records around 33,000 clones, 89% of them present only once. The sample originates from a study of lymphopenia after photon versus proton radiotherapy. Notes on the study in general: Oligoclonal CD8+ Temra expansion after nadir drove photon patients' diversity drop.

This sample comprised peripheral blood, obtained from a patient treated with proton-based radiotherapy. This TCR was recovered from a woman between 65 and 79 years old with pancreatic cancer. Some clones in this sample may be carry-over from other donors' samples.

The CDR3 nucleotides are TGTGCCAGCAGTAGCCTGAGAGGGGCTAGTAATCAGCCCCAGCATTTT. It yields the protein CASSSLRGASNQPQHF. The gene calls are TRBV28 and TRBJ1-5, with TRBD1 as a possible D gene (5 bases). Between the trimmed V and J ends, which lost 5 bases and 4 bases, there was a span of 18 bases. The CDR3 has 16 residues. The V gene's germline CDR1 is MDHEN and CDR2 SYDVKM.